Below, 18 T cell receptor beta chains from the same sample are listed, as sequenced in a study of blood T cell repertoires in COVID-19. The method was immunoSEQ multiplex PCR; TCRdb's version includes in-frame clones alone and lacks a portion of them. The sample shows some 200,000 clones, more than 75% of them seen only once. The source material was peripheral blood. The receptor source for this set is a man older than 75 with acute or convalescent COVID-19.

The CDR3 is CSVRPTGTTEAFF. The CDR3 nucleotides are TGCAGCGTTCGACCGACCGGGACAACTGAAGCTTTCTTT. The chain employs TRBV29-1 and TRBJ1-1; TRBD1 might be the D (6 bases). Between the trimmed V and J ends, which lost 5 bases and 5 bases, there was a span of 15 bases. The CDR3 covers 13 residues. CDR1 is SQVTM and CDR2 is ANQGSEA in the germline V gene. The whole variable domain, remainder taken from reference TRBV29-1 and TRBJ1-1, is SAVISQKPSRDICQRGTSLTIQCQVDSQVTMMFWYRQQPGQSLTLIATANQGSEATYESGFVIDKFPISRPNLTFSTLTVSNMSPEDSSIYLCSVRPTGTTEAFFGQGTRLTVV.

The rearrangement uses TRBV7-2 and TRBJ2-3; D remains ambiguous. The CDR3 contains 15 residues. Germline V gene data show CDR1 as SGHTA and CDR2 as FQGNSA. Trimming took 5 bases from V and 3 from J, leaving 15 bases between them. The CDR3 is CASSPLRFRTDTQYF. For the CDR3, the DNA is TGTGCCAGCAGCCCTCTCCGGTTCCGAACAGATACGCAGTATTTT.

V usage is TRBV7-9 and J usage is TRBJ1-1; D is unresolved. Trimming pared 11 bases from V and 1 base from J, leaving 8 bases between. Germline-derived CDR1 and CDR2 are SEHNR and FQNEAQ (reference sequence). The CDR3 has 11 amino acids. The CDR3 sequence: CAPARNTEAFF. The CDR3 DNA follows: TGTGCCCCAGCGCGGAACACTGAAGCTTTCTTT.

CDR3 sequence (DNA): TGTGCCAGCAGCTTAGCGCGCACAGTTGAAGCTTTCTTT. Translated: CASSLARTVEAFF. The chain recombines TRBV7-9 with TRBJ1-1, with D hard to call. From germline, CDR1 is SEHNR and CDR2 FQNEAQ (reference sequence). Trimming took off 0 bases at V and 7 bases at J, with 9 bases between the two ends. This CDR3 contains 13 residues. The full variable domain, its missing parts supplied by reference TRBV7-9 and TRBJ1-1, is DTGVSQNPRHKITKRGQNVTFRCDPISEHNRLYWYRQTLGQGPEFLTYFQNEAQLEKSRLLSDRFSAERPKGSFSTLEIQRTEQGDSAMYLCASSLARTVEAFFGQGTRLTVV.

The rearrangement uses TRBV7-9 and TRBJ2-1; no reliable D call. Germline V CDR1 and CDR2: SEHNR, FQNEAQ (reference sequence). The germline V and J ends were trimmed by 5 bases and 8 bases, with 7 bases remaining between them. The CDR3 is 11 residues long. The DNA of the CDR3 is TGTGCCAGCAGCACAGTTTATGAGCAGTTCTTC. Translation: CASSTVYEQFF.

This clone showed up just once. The genes are TRBV10-1 and TRBJ2-5; 9 bases fit TRBD2. The CDR3 loop spans 18 amino acids. CDR1 is WNHNN and CDR2 is SYGVQD in the germline V gene (reference sequence). V was clipped by 3 bases and J by 0 bases; unmatched bases: 11. CDR3: CASSDSAGGPEYQETQYF. The DNA for the CDR3 is TGCGCCAGCAGTGATTCGGCGGGAGGGCCGGAGTACCAAGAGACCCAGTACTTC.

This clone was detected once. The genes are TRBV15 and TRBJ1-2; 10 positions agree with TRBD1. CDR3 length: 15 amino acids. The ends lost 3 bases at V and 4 bases at J; junction bases unmatched: 5. Germline CDR1 and CDR2: LNHNV and YYDKDF (reference sequence). Here the CDR3 reads CATSRGQGYGYGYTF. As DNA, the CDR3 is TGTGCCACCAGCAGGGGACAGGGGTATGGCTATGGCTACACCTTC.

V gene TRBV4-1 combines with J gene TRBJ2-7; possible D gene TRBD1, 6 bases. Per the germline V gene, CDR1 is MGHRA and CDR2 is YSYEKL. CDR3 length: 16 amino acids. V lost 2 bases and J lost 2, with 16 bases in between. The CDR3 DNA sequence: TGCGCCAGCAGCCAACACTCGGCAGGGGCCACCTACGAGCAGTACTTC. Amino acids: CASSQHSAGATYEQYF.

The V call is TRBV11-3, the J call TRBJ2-7; D may be TRBD2 (5 bases). The CDR3 is made up of 13 amino acids. Germline CDR1 is SGHNT and CDR2 is YENEEA. V lost 1 base to trimming and J lost 2 bases, with 6 bases between them. As DNA, the CDR3 is TGTGCCAGCAGCTTAGGGACTGCCTACGAGCAGTACTTC. This sequence encodes CASSLGTAYEQYF.

CDR3 loop: CASSRRQGGGYTF. CDR3 sequence (DNA): TGTGCCAGTAGTCGCCGACAGGGAGGTGGCTACACCTTC. The chain joins TRBV19 to TRBJ1-2; 7 positions agree with TRBD1. V was clipped by 5 bases and J by 7 bases; unmatched bases: 7. Germline V gene lookup returns CDR1 LNHDA and CDR2 SQIVND (reference sequence). The CDR3 totals 13 residues.

The chain combines TRBV7-6 with TRBJ2-3; TRBD2 might be the D (6 bases). Deletions cut 5 bases from V and 0 bases from J, with 12 bases between. The CDR3 runs 15 residues. Germline loops: CDR1 SGHVS, CDR2 FNYEAQ. CDR3 nucleotide sequence: TGTGCCAGCAGCCGGGACTCCCCTAGCACAGATACGCAGTATTTT. It specifies CASSRDSPSTDTQYF.

V gene TRBV7-2 combines with J gene TRBJ2-5; tentatively, D is TRBD2 (5 bases). Germline lookup yields CDR1 SGHTA and CDR2 FQGNSA. CDR3 size: 14 residues. V lost 5 bases and J 3 bases, leaving 13 bases between the germline ends. The CDR3 loop is CASSVDWRKETQYF. The CDR3 coding sequence is TGTGCCAGCAGCGTCGACTGGAGGAAAGAGACCCAGTACTTC.

DNA for the CDR3: TGTGCCAGCAGCCCACGACTAGCGGGAGCAGATACGCAGTATTTT. Translating it yields CASSPRLAGADTQYF. The V and J genes are TRBV9 and TRBJ2-3, with 12 bases identical to TRBD2. V lost 4 bases, J lost 4 bases, and 4 bases stayed unmatched. Germline assignment: CDR1 SGDLS and CDR2 YYNGEE. The CDR3 consists of 15 residues.

The chain carries TRBV7-2 and TRBJ1-2, with TRBD1 as a possible D gene (6 bases). The CDR3 totals 13 residues. Trimming removed 4 bases at V and 6 bases at J, with 12 bases between. Germline lookup yields CDR1 SGHTA and CDR2 FQGNSA. The CDR3 loop reads CASSSRTANGYTF. The CDR3 DNA sequence: TGTGCCAGCAGCTCCCGGACAGCTAATGGCTACACCTTC.

The chain carries TRBV7-2 and TRBJ1-2; 7 nucleotides match TRBD1. The CDR3 contains 13 residues. CDR1 and CDR2 (germline): SGHTA, FQGNSA. Unmatched junction bases numbered 4, after V lost 5 bases and J lost 4 bases. Here the CDR3 reads CASSVNRGYGYTF. CDR3 in DNA: TGTGCCAGCAGCGTAAACAGGGGCTATGGCTACACCTTC. Filled out from reference TRBV7-2 and TRBJ1-2, the complete variable domain reads GAGVSQSPSNKVTEKGKDVELRCDPISGHTALYWYRQSLGQGLEFLIYFQGNSAPDKSGLPSDRFSAERTGGSVSTLTIQRTQQEDSAVYLCASSVNRGYGYTFGSGTRLTVV.

The V gene is TRBV5-8, the J gene TRBJ1-4; D gene ambiguous. This CDR3 is built from 16 residues. V lost 0 bases to trimming and J lost 0 bases, with 9 bases between them. Per germline, CDR1 SGHTS and CDR2 YDEGEE. The CDR3 nucleotides are TGTGCCAGCAGCTTGGGCCGACAAGCAACTAATGAAAAACTGTTTTTT. It is translated as CASSLGRQATNEKLFF. Drawing the rest from reference TRBV5-8 and TRBJ1-4, the complete variable domain is EAGVTQSPTHLIKTRGQQATLRCSPISGHTSVYWYQQALGLGLQFLLWYDEGEERNRGNFPPRFSGRQFPNYSSELNVNALELEDSALYLCASSLGRQATNEKLFFGSGTQLSVL.

The V and J genes are TRBV7-2 and TRBJ2-7; a weak D match, TRBD2 (5 bases). Germline V gives CDR1 SGHTA, CDR2 FQGNSA. V was clipped by 6 bases and J by 2 bases, with 11 bases between them. The CDR3 length is 13 residues. In DNA form, the CDR3 reads TGTGCCAGCAGTTACACTAGGGCCTACGAGCAGTACTTC. Translating it yields CASSYTRAYEQYF.

The rearrangement links TRBV19 to TRBJ2-1; TRBD2 matches at 14 bases. Germline-derived CDR1 and CDR2 are LNHDA and SQIVND (reference sequence). The V gene end was trimmed by 6 bases and the J gene end by 10 bases; junction bases not matched to a gene: 8. This CDR3 is built from 15 residues. Here the CDR3 reads CASRRSGLAGEEQFF. The CDR3 region has the DNA TGTGCCAGTAGGAGATCGGGACTAGCGGGAGAGGAGCAGTTCTTC.